This T cell receptor (beta chain) stems from a study of graft-versus-host responses after intestinal transplantation. On this clone: What it recognizes is unknown.

CDR3 length: 15 residues. The germline V gene has CDR1 SGDLS and CDR2 YYNGEE. Trimming left V 0 bases short and J 1 base short, with 11 bases between. The table came from immunoSEQ multiplex PCR; TCRdb's copy has only in-frame clones and leaves some out. The table records tens of thousands of clones, 75% to 95% of them present only once. Study observations and caveats: There were GvH clones found in recipient marrow, and some of them appeared first in ileum or blood.

The TCR sequence derives from a human donor who received an intestinal transplant. The V and J genes are TRBV9 and TRBJ2-7; TRBD2 might be the D (6 bases). The sequenced sample was unstimulated CD4+ T cells sorted from spleen or lymph node cells, obtained before intestinal transplant. The CDR3: CASSVDVGGSYEQYF. Written as DNA, the CDR3 is TGTGCCAGCAGCGTAGACGTGGGGGGTTCCTACGAGCAGTACTTC.